This entry features one T cell receptor (beta chain) sequence. The target antigen is unknown. The data stem from a study of blood T cells in healthy people across ages. Whole-study results and caveats: Naive CD4+ cell counts and diversity both ran higher in long-lived than in aged donors.

A second about 7 to 12 cycle PCR used barcoded and J-beta primers. Each CDR3 protein gets one entry after TCRdb re-called the 5' RACE reads with MiXCR. Among about 690,000 distinct CDR3 sequences, 40% to 50% were seen once, and the ten largest hold about 32%. The donors, all healthy, were Caucasians living in Russia, aged about 6 to 90. Samples had at least 7 million PBMCs isolated from them. Per germline, CDR1 SQVTM and CDR2 ANQGSEA. V was cut by 7 bases and J by 3 bases, with 18 bases left in between. This CDR3 spans 15 amino acids. The receptor comes from an elderly man in good health. The chain joins TRBV29-1 to TRBJ2-2, with D possibly TRBD2 on 5 matching bases. The sequenced material came from blood. CDR3 region: CSGRLSGSHTGELFF. The CDR3 DNA reads TGCAGCGGGCGTTTGTCGGGGAGCCACACCGGGGAGCTGTTTTTT.